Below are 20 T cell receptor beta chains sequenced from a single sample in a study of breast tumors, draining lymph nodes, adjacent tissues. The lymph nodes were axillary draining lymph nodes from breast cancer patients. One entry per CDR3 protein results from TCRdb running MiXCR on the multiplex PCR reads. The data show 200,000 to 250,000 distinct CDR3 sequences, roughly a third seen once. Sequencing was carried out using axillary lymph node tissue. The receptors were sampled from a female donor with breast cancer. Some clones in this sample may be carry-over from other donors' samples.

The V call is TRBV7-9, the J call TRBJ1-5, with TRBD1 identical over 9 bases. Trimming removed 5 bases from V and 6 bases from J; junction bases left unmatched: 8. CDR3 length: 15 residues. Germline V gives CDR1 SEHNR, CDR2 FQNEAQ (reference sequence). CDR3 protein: CASSPSGTGSQPQHF. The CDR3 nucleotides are TGTGCCAGCAGCCCTTCCGGGACAGGGAGTCAGCCCCAGCATTTT.

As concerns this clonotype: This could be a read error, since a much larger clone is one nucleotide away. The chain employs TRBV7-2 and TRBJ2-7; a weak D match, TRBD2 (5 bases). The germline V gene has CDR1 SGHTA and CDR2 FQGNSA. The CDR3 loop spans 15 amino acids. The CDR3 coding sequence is TGTGCCAGCAGCCCCTTAGAGCGAGGGTTCTACGAGCAGCACTTC. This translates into CASSPLERGFYEQHF.

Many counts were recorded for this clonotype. The CDR3 protein is CASSWTSGQETQYF. DNA for the CDR3: TGTGCCAGCAGCTGGACTAGCGGACAAGAGACCCAGTACTTC. V usage is TRBV7-2 and J usage is TRBJ2-5; the match to TRBD2 covers 10 bases. Trimming at V came to 4 bases and at J to 2 bases, leaving 1 base not matched to a gene. CDR3 length: 14 residues. Looked up from germline, CDR1 is SGHTA and CDR2 is FQGNSA.

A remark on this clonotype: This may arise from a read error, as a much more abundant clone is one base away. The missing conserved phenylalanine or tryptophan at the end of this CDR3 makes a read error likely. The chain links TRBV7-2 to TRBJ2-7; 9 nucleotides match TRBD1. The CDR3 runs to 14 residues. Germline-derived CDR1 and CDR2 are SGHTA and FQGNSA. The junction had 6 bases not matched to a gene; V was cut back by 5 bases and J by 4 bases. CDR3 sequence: CASSPGQGPYEQYL. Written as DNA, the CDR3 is TGTGCCAGCAGCCCGGGACAGGGACCGTACGAGCAGTACCTC.

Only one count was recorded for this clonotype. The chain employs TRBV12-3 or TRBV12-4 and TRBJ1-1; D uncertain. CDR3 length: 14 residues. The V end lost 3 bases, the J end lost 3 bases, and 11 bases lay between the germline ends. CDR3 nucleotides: TGTGCCAGCAGTTTTGAAGGAGGTCACACTGAAGCTTTCTTT. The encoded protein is CASSFEGGHTEAFF.

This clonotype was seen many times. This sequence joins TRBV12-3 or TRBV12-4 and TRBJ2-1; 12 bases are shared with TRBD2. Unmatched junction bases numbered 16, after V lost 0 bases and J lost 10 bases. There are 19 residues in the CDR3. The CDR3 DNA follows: TGTGCCAGCAGTTTAGCGCAGGCTAGCGGGAGGGGTGCGTTATACGAGCAGTTCTTC. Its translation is CASSLAQASGRGALYEQFF.

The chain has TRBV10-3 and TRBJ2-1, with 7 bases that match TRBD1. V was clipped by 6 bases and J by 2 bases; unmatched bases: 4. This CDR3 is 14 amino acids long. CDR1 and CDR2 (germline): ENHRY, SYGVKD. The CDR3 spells CAISRDRTYNEQFF. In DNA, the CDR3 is TGTGCCATCAGCCGGGACAGAACCTACAATGAGCAGTTCTTC.

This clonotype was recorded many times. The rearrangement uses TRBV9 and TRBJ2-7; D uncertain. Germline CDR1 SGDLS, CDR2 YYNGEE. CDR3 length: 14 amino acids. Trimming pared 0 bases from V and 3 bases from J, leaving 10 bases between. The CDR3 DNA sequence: TGTGCCAGCAGCGTAGGTTGGAACAACTACGAGCAGTACTTC. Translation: CASSVGWNNYEQYF.

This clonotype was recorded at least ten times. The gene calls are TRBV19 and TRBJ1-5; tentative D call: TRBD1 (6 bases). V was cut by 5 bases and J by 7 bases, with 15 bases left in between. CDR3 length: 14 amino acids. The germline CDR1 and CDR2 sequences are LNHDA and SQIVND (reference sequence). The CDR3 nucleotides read TGTGCCAGTAGTCCTTACAGGGTGGGCCAGCCCCAGCATTTT. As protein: CASSPYRVGQPQHF.

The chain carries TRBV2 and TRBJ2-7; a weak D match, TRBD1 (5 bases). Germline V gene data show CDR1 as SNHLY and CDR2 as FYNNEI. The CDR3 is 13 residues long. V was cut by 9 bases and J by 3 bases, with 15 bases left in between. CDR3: CARAREQSYEQYF. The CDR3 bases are TGTGCCAGGGCCAGGGAACAGAGCTACGAGCAGTACTTC.

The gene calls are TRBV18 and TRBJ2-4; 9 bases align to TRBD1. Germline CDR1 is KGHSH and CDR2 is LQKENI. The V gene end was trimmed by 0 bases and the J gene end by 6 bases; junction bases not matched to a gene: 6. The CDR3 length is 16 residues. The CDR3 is CASSPPTGGGLNIQYF. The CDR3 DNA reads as TGTGCCAGCTCACCACCGACAGGGGGAGGCCTAAACATTCAGTACTTC.

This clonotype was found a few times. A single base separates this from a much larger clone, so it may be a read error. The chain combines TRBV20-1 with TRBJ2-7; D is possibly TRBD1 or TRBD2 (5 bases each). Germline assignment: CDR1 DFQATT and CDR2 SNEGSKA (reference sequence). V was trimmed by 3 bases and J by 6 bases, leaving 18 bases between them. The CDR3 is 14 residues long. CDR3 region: CSASPGSLISEQYF. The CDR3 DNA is TGCAGTGCTAGCCCAGGGAGCCTGATCTCCGAGCAGTACTTC.

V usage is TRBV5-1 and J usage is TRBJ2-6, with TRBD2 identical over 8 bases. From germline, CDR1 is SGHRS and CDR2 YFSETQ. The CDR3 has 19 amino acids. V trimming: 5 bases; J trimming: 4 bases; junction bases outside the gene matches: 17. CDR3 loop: CASSRTTAGENTGANVLTF. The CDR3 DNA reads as TGCGCCAGCAGTCGGACCACAGCGGGGGAGAACACCGGGGCCAACGTCCTGACTTTC.

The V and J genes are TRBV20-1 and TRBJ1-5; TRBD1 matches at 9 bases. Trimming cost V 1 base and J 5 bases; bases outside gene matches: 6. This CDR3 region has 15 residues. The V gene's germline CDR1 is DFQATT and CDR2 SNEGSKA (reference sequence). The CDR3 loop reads CSARVRDRADQPQHF. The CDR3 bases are TGCAGTGCTAGAGTACGGGACAGGGCGGATCAGCCCCAGCATTTT.

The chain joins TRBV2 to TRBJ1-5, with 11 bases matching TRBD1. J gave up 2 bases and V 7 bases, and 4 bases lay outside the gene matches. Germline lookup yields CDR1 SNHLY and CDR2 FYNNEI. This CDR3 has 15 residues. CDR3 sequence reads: CASTLDRGRNQPQHF. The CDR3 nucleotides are TGTGCCAGCACCTTGGACAGGGGGCGCAATCAGCCCCAGCATTTT. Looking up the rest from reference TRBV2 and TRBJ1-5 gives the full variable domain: EPEVTQTPSHQVTQMGQEVILRCVPISNHLYFYWYRQILGQKVEFLVSFYNNEISEKSEIFDDQFSVERPDGSNFTLKIRSTKLEDSAMYFCASTLDRGRNQPQHFGDGTRLSIL.

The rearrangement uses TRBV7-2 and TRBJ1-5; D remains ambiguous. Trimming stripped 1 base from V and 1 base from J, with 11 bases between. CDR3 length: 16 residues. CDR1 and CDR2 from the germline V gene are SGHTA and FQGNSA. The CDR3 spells CASSLVEGVSNQPQHF. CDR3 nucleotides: TGTGCCAGCAGCTTAGTGGAGGGTGTAAGCAATCAGCCCCAGCATTTT.

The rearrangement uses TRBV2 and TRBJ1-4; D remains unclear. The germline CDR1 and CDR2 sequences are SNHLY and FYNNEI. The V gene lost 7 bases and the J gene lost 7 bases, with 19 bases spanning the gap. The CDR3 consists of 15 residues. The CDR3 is CASNRQDGVTEKLFF. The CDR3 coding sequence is TGTGCCAGCAACCGGCAGGATGGGGTCACTGAAAAACTGTTTTTT.

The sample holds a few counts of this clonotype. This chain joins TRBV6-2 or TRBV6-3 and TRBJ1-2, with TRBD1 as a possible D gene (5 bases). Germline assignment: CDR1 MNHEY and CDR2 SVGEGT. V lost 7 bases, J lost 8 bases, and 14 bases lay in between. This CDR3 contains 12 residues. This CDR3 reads CASTEAGKGYTF. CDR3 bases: TGTGCCAGCACCGAGGCAGGGAAGGGCTACACCTTC.

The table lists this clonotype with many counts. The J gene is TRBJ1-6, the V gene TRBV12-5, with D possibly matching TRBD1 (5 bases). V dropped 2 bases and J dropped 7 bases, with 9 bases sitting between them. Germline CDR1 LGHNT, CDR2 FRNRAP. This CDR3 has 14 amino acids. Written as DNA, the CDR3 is TGTGCTAGTGGTTTGTCGGGGGGAAATTCACCCCTCCACTTT. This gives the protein CASGLSGGNSPLHF.

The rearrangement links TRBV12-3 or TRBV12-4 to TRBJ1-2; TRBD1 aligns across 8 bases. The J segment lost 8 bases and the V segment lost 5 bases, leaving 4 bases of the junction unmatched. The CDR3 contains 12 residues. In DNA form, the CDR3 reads TGTGCCAGCAGTGACAGGGGTGACGGCTACACCTTC. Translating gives CASSDRGDGYTF.